What follows are 25 T cell receptor beta chains derived from one specimen sequenced in a study of resident and recirculating memory T cells in vitiligo. Sequencing was performed with immunoSEQ multiplex PCR; in TCRdb, only in-frame clones are kept and a portion is missing. The profile shows around 70,000 clones, roughly 90% of them singletons. Sequencing was done on a sample of blood. All receptors derive from a male donor with vitiligo.

The chain links TRBV7-8 to TRBJ1-4, with 9 positions matching TRBD1. This CDR3 comprises 15 residues. The V gene end was trimmed by 3 bases and the J gene end by 7 bases; junction bases not matched to a gene: 6. Germline V lookup: CDR1 SGHVS, CDR2 FQNEAQ. The CDR3 loop is CASSLYRGPSEKLFF. The CDR3 DNA is TGTGCCAGCAGCTTGTACAGGGGGCCAAGTGAAAAACTGTTTTTT.

The V and J genes are TRBV7-2 and TRBJ1-1; maybe TRBD1 (6 bases). The ends were cut back, 6 bases at V and 0 bases at J, with 17 bases in the middle. Germline values: CDR1 SGHTA, CDR2 FQGNSA. The CDR3 is 16 amino acids. Here the CDR3 reads CASSTATGFMNTEAFF. Here the CDR3 DNA reads TGTGCCAGCAGTACAGCTACAGGGTTCATGAACACTGAAGCTTTCTTT.

The J gene is TRBJ1-2, the V gene TRBV6-5, with a weak D call TRBD1 (5 bases). The germline CDR1 and CDR2 sequences are MNHEY and SVGAGI. Trimming cost V 5 bases and J 7 bases, with 8 bases left between them. CDR3 size: 11 residues. The CDR3, as DNA: TGTGCCAGCAGTCAGGGTCCTGGCTACACCTTC. Amino acid sequence: CASSQGPGYTF.

Relative to its sample, this clone is medium-sized. This sequence joins TRBV9 and TRBJ2-7, with 8 nucleotides matching TRBD1. The CDR3 extends over 14 amino acids. Unmatched junction bases numbered 9, after V lost 3 bases and J lost 7 bases. Germline CDR1 SGDLS, CDR2 YYNGEE. The DNA for the CDR3 is TGTGCCAGCAGCGCAGGGGGCGCCCCGGGGGAGCAGTACTTC. Translated, it gives CASSAGGAPGEQYF.

V gene TRBV11-2 combines with J gene TRBJ1-3, with D hard to call. Between the trimmed V and J ends, which lost 0 bases and 0 bases, there was a span of 6 bases. The CDR3 extends over 15 amino acids. Looked up from germline, CDR1 is SGHAT and CDR2 is FQNNGV. CDR3 in amino acids: CASSLDPGSGNTIYF. The CDR3 DNA reads TGTGCCAGCAGCTTAGACCCCGGCTCTGGAAACACCATATATTTT.

The V gene is TRBV25-1, the J gene TRBJ1-2, with D possibly matching TRBD1 (5 bases). V lost 3 bases to trimming and J lost 5 bases, with 16 bases between them. The CDR3 runs to 15 residues. Germline CDR1 is MGHDK and CDR2 is SYGVNS. The CDR3 sequence: CASSDFALGRYGYTF. DNA for the CDR3: TGTGCCAGCAGTGACTTTGCCCTGGGGCGATATGGCTACACCTTC.

The rearrangement uses TRBV14 and TRBJ1-4; 7 bases match TRBD1. The CDR3 runs 14 residues. V shed 0 bases, J shed 10 bases, and the junction held 5 bases outside the gene matches. CDR1 is SGHDN and CDR2 is FVKESK in the germline V gene. In nucleotides, the CDR3 is TGTGCCAGCAGCCAAGACAGGGGGAAGCGAAAACTGTTTTTT. Its translation: CASSQDRGKRKLFF.

The CDR3 DNA is TGTGCCAGCAGTTTACTACAGGGAAATTCACCCCTCCACTTT. Translating gives CASSLLQGNSPLHF. The J gene is TRBJ1-6, the V gene TRBV27; a possible D gene is TRBD1 (6 bases). Trimming removed 2 bases from V and 7 bases from J, with 9 bases in between. The CDR3 totals 14 residues. CDR1 and CDR2 from the germline V gene are MNHEY and SMNVEV (reference sequence).

This chain links TRBV7-7 with TRBJ2-5; 9 bases match TRBD2. This CDR3 is built from 14 residues. Germline V gives CDR1 SSHAT, CDR2 FNYEAQ (reference sequence). The ends lost 10 bases at V and 2 bases at J; junction bases unmatched: 8. This CDR3 is CATQRREGQETQYF. In DNA form, the CDR3 reads TGTGCCACTCAAAGGCGGGAGGGGCAAGAGACCCAGTACTTC.

V is TRBV28 and J is TRBJ2-3; a weak D match, TRBD1 (6 bases). Per germline, CDR1 MDHEN and CDR2 SYDVKM. There are 16 residues in the CDR3. The V and J ends lost 2 bases and 3 bases respectively, with 15 bases between them. CDR3 protein: CASSLGGAVLTDTQYF. The DNA of the CDR3 is TGTGCCAGCAGTTTAGGGGGCGCAGTTTTAACAGATACGCAGTATTTT.

The chain carries TRBV4-3 and TRBJ2-2, with D unclear. Germline V gene sequence: CDR1 LGHNA, CDR2 YSLEER. This CDR3 region has 14 residues. V was shortened by 0 bases and J by 1 base, with 3 bases between the two germline ends. The CDR3 region is CASSQELNTGELFF. CDR3 nucleotides: TGCGCCAGCAGCCAAGAACTGAACACCGGGGAGCTGTTTTTT.

CDR3 amino acids: CASSPFRGSSYNEQFF. In DNA form, the CDR3 reads TGTGCCAGCAGCCCCTTCCGTGGGAGCTCCTACAATGAGCAGTTCTTC. This sequence joins TRBV11-3 and TRBJ2-1; tentative D call: TRBD2 (5 bases). Germline CDR1 reads SGHNT; CDR2 reads YENEEA. V lost 5 bases and J 0 bases, leaving 14 bases between the germline ends. The CDR3 has 16 residues.

This clone was detected only once. The chain couples TRBV6-5 to TRBJ2-3; 10 bases align to TRBD2. Trimming removed 4 bases from V and 4 bases from J; junction bases left unmatched: 5. In germline, CDR1 is MNHEY, CDR2 SVGAGI. CDR3 length: 15 amino acids. CDR3 nucleotides: TGTGCCAGCAGTTGGAGCGGGGGGGATCCAGATACGCAGTATTTT. As protein: CASSWSGGDPDTQYF.

V usage is TRBV4-3 and J usage is TRBJ1-4; D not resolved. CDR3 length: 15 amino acids. Trimming removed 0 bases from V and 8 bases from J, with 13 bases in between. The germline CDR1 and CDR2 sequences are LGHNA and YSLEER. The CDR3 nucleotides are TGCGCCAGCAGCCAAGACTGGCGGCATAACGAAAAACTGTTTTTT. Its translation is CASSQDWRHNEKLFF.

The chain carries TRBV27 and TRBJ2-5; 7 nucleotides agree with TRBD1. V shed 6 bases, J shed 1 base, and the junction held 8 bases outside the gene matches. Germline V CDR1 and CDR2: MNHEY, SMNVEV (reference sequence). This CDR3 contains 15 residues. The CDR3, as DNA: TGTGCCAGCAGCCGGAACCGGGACAGCCAAGAGACCCAGTACTTC. Translating gives CASSRNRDSQETQYF.

This sequence joins TRBV7-9 and TRBJ2-7; maybe TRBD2 (6 bases). Germline V gene data show CDR1 as SEHNR and CDR2 as FQNEAQ (reference sequence). V shed 5 bases and J shed 1 base, with 12 bases lying between them. This CDR3 contains 14 residues. The CDR3 spells CASSPPGDSYEQYF. The CDR3 nucleotides read TGTGCCAGCAGCCCTCCGGGGGATTCCTACGAGCAGTACTTC.

The table lists this clone with a count of one. The CDR3 loop is CASSASTGPLYNEQFF. The CDR3 DNA sequence: TGTGCCAGCAGCGCCTCAACAGGTCCTCTCTACAATGAGCAGTTCTTC. The V call is TRBV5-4, the J call TRBJ2-1; D possibly corresponds to TRBD1 (5 bases). Trimming removed 4 bases at V and 3 bases at J, with 17 bases between. Germline lookup yields CDR1 SGHNT and CDR2 YYREEE (reference sequence). CDR3 length: 16 amino acids.

The V gene is TRBV28, the J gene TRBJ1-2, with D possibly matching TRBD1 (6 bases). V lost 5 bases, J lost 8 bases, and 12 bases lay in between. CDR3 size: 12 residues. Germline V lookup: CDR1 MDHEN, CDR2 SYDVKM. Written as DNA, the CDR3 is TGTGCCAGCAGTGAACAGGGCGAAGGCTACACCTTC. Its protein product is CASSEQGEGYTF.

The chain carries TRBV12-5 and TRBJ1-6; TRBD1 is a possible D gene (5 bases). The CDR3 is 20 amino acids. Germline V gives CDR1 LGHNT, CDR2 FRNRAP. V lost 0 bases, J lost 0 bases, and 18 bases lay in between. CDR3 protein: CASGLVLTELRSSYNSPLHF. The CDR3 nucleotides read TGTGCTAGTGGTTTGGTACTGACAGAACTTCGCAGCTCCTATAATTCACCCCTCCACTTT. Combining the CDR3 with reference TRBV12-5 and TRBJ1-6 gives the whole variable domain DARVTQTPRHKVTEMGQEVTMRCQPILGHNTVFWYRQTMMQGLELLAYFRNRAPLDDSGMPKDRFSAEMPDATLATLKIQPSEPRDSAVYFCASGLVLTELRSSYNSPLHFGNGTRLTVT.

The chain carries TRBV6-6 and TRBJ1-5; possibly TRBD1 for D (5 bases). Germline V CDR1 and CDR2: MNHNY, SVGAGI (reference sequence). The CDR3 length is 13 residues. Trimming cost V 6 bases and J 5 bases, with 11 bases left between them. In nucleotides, the CDR3 is TGTGCCAGCAGCGACAGCGGGGATCAGCCCCAGCATTTT. This codes for CASSDSGDQPQHF.

As for this clone: Mismatch with germline at one junction end may stem from a read error. This rearrangement joins TRBV6-5 to TRBJ2-6; D is undetermined. Germline CDR1 and CDR2: MNHEY and SVGAGI. The CDR3 sequence is 15 residues long. The CDR3 DNA sequence: TGTGCCAGCACTTACGTAGAGACTGGGGCCAACGTCCTGACTTTC. It yields the protein CASTYVETGANVLTF.

This clone was observed once. The chain has TRBV11-2 and TRBJ1-6; 7 nucleotides line up with TRBD1. Germline loops: CDR1 SGHAT, CDR2 FQNNGV. The CDR3 runs to 16 residues. Trimming removed 0 bases from V and 8 bases from J; junction bases left unmatched: 7. CDR3 residues: CASSLDGRQGYSPLHF. In DNA form, the CDR3 reads TGTGCCAGCAGCTTAGATGGGCGACAGGGCTATTCACCCCTCCACTTT.

The chain couples TRBV7-2 to TRBJ2-2, with 13 bases matching TRBD2. Germline loops: CDR1 SGHTA, CDR2 FQGNSA. The CDR3 consists of 19 residues. V dropped 4 bases and J dropped 5; count of bases not matched to a gene: 13. The CDR3 region is CASSSELAGGHLGTGELFF. CDR3 bases: TGTGCCAGCAGCTCGGAACTAGCGGGGGGGCATCTCGGGACCGGGGAGCTGTTTTTT. Together with reference TRBV7-2 and TRBJ2-2, the CDR3 gives the full variable domain: GAGVSQSPSNKVTEKGKDVELRCDPISGHTALYWYRQSLGQGLEFLIYFQGNSAPDKSGLPSDRFSAERTGGSVSTLTIQRTQQEDSAVYLCASSSELAGGHLGTGELFFGEGSRLTVL.

J is TRBJ2-1 and V is TRBV5-1, with 12 bases that match TRBD2. The CDR3 loop spans 15 amino acids. The germline gives CDR1 SGHRS, CDR2 YFSETQ. Losses at the gene ends were 4 bases for V and 3 bases for J; bases not matched to a gene: 2. CDR3 coding DNA: TGCGCCAGCAGCCGGACTAGCGGGGACTACAATGAGCAGTTCTTC. Its translation: CASSRTSGDYNEQFF.

This clone was detected only once. This sequence joins TRBV27 and TRBJ2-1, with a tentative D call TRBD2 (6 bases). The CDR3 totals 16 residues. Trimming stripped 3 bases from V and 4 bases from J, with 16 bases between. Germline V gene lookup returns CDR1 MNHEY and CDR2 SMNVEV (reference sequence). The chain's CDR3 is CASSFLKGAGYNEQFF. The CDR3 nucleotides are TGTGCCAGCAGTTTCCTGAAGGGCGCGGGATACAATGAGCAGTTCTTC.